The source of this TCR beta chain is a study of T cell responses to AZD1222 COVID-19 vaccine. Across the whole study: Some second doses came at about 4 weeks and others at about 12 weeks; these were pooled.

The junction had 3 bases not matched to a gene; V was cut back by 4 bases and J by 8 bases. The CDR3 sequence is 12 residues long. The germline gives CDR1 SGHDT, CDR2 YYEEEE. General study results and limits: Unmutated regions of variants are reportedly targeted by nearly half of spike-specific TCRs.

The data were produced by immunoSEQ multiplex PCR, yet TCRdb's version contains in-frame clones alone and is incomplete. The sample carries 95,000 to 100,000 clones, about 86% recorded once. Regarding this clone: The target antigen is unknown.

This clonotype originated in an adult in good health. Sample: peripheral blood, taken on day 0 of AZD1222 vaccination. This chain links TRBV5-6 with TRBJ1-2, with 9 bases identical to TRBD1. CDR3 coding DNA: TGTGCCAGCAGCGGGACAGGGCCCGGCTACACCTTC. As protein: CASSGTGPGYTF.